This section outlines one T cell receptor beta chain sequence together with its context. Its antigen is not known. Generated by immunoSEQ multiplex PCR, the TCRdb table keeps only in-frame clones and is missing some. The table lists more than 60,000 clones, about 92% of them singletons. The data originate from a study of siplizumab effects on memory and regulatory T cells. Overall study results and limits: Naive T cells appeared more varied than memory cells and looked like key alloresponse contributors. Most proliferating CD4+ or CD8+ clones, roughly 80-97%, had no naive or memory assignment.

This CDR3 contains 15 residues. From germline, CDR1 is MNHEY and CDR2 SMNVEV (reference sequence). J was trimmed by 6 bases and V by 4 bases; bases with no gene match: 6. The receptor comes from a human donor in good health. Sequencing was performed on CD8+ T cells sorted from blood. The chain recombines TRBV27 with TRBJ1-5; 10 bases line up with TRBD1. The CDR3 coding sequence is TGTGCCAGCAGTTCAGGACAGGGGGTCGCTCAGCCCCAGCATTTT. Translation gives CASSSGQGVAQPQHF.